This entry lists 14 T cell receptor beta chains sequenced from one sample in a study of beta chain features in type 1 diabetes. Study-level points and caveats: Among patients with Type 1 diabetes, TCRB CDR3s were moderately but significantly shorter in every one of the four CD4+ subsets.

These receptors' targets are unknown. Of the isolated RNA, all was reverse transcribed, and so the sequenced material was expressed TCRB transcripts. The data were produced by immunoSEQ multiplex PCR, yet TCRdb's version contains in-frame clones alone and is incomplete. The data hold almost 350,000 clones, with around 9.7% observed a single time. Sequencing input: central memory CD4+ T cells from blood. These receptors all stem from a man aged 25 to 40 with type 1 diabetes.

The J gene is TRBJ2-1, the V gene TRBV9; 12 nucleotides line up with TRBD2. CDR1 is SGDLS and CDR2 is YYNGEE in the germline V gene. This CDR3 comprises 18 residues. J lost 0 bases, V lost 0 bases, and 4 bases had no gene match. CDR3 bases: TGTGCCAGCAGCGTAGGAGGACTAGCGGGGAGCTCCTACAATGAGCAGTTCTTC. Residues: CASSVGGLAGSSYNEQFF.

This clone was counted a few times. CDR3 sequence (DNA): TGTGCCAGCAGTTACTCCGGGGGACAGGGGACCTATGGCTACACCTTC. This sequence encodes CASSYSGGQGTYGYTF. The rearrangement links TRBV6-5 to TRBJ1-2; TRBD1 matches 10 bases. Germline V lookup: CDR1 MNHEY, CDR2 SVGAGI. Germline trimming cut 0 bases from V and 4 bases from J; bases unmatched to any gene: 5. This CDR3 spans 16 amino acids.

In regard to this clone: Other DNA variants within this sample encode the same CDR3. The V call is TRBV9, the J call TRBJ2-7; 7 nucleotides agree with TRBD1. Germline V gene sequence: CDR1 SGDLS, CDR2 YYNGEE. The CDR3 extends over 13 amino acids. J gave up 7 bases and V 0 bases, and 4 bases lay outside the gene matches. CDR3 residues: CASSVGQGREQYF. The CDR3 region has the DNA TGTGCCAGCAGCGTAGGACAGGGCAGAGAGCAGTACTTC. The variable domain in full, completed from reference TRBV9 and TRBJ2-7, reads DSGVTQTPKHLITATGQRVTLRCSPRSGDLSVYWYQQSLDQGLQFLIQYYNGEERAKGNILERFSAQQFPDLHSELNLSSLELGDSALYFCASSVGQGREQYFGPGTRLTVT.

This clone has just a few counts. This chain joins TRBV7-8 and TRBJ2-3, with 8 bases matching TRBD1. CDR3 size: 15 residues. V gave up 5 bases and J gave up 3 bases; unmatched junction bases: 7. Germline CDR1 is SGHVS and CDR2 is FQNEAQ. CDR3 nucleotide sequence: TGTGCCAGCAGCAAGGGACAGGTGATGACAGATACGCAGTATTTT. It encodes CASSKGQVMTDTQYF.

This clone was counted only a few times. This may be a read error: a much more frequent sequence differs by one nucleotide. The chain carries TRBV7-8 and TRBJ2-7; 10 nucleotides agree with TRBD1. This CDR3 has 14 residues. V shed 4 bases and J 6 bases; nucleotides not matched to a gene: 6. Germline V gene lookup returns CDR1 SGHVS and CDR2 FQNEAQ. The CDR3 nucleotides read TGTGCCAGCAGCTCCACTAGGACAGGGGGCGAGCAGTACTTC. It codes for CASSSTRTGGEQYF.

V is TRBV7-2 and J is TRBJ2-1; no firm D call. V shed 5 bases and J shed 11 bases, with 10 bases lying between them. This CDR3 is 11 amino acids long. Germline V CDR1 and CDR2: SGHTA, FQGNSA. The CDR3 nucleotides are TGTGCCAGCAGCCCAACCCAAAAGCAGTTCTTC. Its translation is CASSPTQKQFF.

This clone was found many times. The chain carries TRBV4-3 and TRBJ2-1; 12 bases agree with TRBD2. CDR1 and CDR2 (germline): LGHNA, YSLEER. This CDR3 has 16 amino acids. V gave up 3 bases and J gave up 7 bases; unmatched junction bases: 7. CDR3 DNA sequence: TGCGCCAGCAGCCATGCTAGCGGGGGGGCTGATAATGAGCAGTTCTTC. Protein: CASSHASGGADNEQFF.

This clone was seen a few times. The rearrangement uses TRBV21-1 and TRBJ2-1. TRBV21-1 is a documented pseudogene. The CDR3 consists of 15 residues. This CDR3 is CASSKERCSYNEQFF. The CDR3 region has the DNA TGTGCCAGCAGCAAAGAAAGGTGCTCCTACAATGAGCAGTTCTTC.

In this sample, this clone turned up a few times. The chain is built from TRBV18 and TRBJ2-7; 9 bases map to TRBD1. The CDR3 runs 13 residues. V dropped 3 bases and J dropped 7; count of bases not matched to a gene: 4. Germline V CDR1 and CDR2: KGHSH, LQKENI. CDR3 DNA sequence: TGTGCCAGCTCACCGGGACAGGGTGAAGAGCAGTACTTC. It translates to CASSPGQGEEQYF.

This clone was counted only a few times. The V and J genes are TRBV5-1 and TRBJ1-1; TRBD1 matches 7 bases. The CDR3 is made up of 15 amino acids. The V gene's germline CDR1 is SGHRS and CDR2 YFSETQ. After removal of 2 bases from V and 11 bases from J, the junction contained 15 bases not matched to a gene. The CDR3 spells CASSFGTALFTGAFF. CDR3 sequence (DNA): TGCGCCAGCAGCTTCGGGACAGCTCTTTTTACCGGGGCTTTCTTT.

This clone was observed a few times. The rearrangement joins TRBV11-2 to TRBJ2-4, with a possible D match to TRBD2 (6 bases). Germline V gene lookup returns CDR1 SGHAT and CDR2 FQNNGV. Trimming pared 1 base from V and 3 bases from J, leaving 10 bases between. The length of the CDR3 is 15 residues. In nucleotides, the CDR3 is TGTGCCAGCAGCTTAGTTCAGGGAGGCAAAAACATTCAGTACTTC. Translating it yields CASSLVQGGKNIQYF.

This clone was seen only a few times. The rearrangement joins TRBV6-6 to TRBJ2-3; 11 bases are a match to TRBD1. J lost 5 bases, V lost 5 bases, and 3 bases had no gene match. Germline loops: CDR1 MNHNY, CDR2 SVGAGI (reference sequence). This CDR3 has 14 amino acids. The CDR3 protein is CASSGQGAGDTQYF. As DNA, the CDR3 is TGTGCCAGCAGTGGACAGGGGGCGGGAGATACGCAGTATTTT.

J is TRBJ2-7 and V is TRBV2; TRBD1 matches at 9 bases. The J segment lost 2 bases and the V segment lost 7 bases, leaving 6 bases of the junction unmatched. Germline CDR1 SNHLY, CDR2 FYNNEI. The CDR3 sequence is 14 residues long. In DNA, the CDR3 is TGTGCCAGCACCTGGACAGGGGTGACCTACGAGCAGTACTTC. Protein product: CASTWTGVTYEQYF. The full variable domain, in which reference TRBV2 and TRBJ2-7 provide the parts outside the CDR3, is EPEVTQTPSHQVTQMGQEVILRCVPISNHLYFYWYRQILGQKVEFLVSFYNNEISEKSEIFDDQFSVERPDGSNFTLKIRSTKLEDSAMYFCASTWTGVTYEQYFGPGTRLTVT.

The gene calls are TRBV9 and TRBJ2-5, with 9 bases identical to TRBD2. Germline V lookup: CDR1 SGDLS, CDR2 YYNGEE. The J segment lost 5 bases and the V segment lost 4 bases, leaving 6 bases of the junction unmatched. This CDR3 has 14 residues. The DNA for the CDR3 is TGTGCCAGCAGCCCTACTAGCGGGCGGGAGACCCAGTACTTC. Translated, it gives CASSPTSGRETQYF.